This TCR beta chain was captured by sequencing in a study of chemoradiotherapy in HPV16-positive cancers. Study outcomes and limitations: Candidate HPV-specific clones and E7-related TCR motifs grew in tumor during treatment.

TCRdb's copy holds only in-frame clones and misses some; the assay was immunoSEQ multiplex PCR. In the table there are roughly 9,000 clones, about three quarters of which are singletons. The CDR3 is 14 amino acids. CDR1 SGHDN and CDR2 FVKESK come from the germline V gene. The germline V and J ends were trimmed by 0 bases and 0 bases, with 6 bases remaining between them. About this clone itself: What it binds is unknown.

The origin of this receptor is a human donor with HPV-associated anogenital cancer. Sequences were derived from tumor tissue, sampled from a patient who underwent chemoradiotherapy. The chain employs TRBV14 and TRBJ2-7; D unresolved. The CDR3 reads CASSQDLGSYEQYF. Here the CDR3 DNA reads TGTGCCAGCAGCCAAGATCTGGGCTCCTACGAGCAGTACTTC.